This TCR beta chain was identified during a study of blood T cell repertoires in COVID-19. Study-wide context: Sources were T cells, B-cell-depleted T cells, or PBMCs; the material itself was cDNA or gDNA.

Seattle participants joined during active infection and were tracked over time. Methods used by the authors: Reference gene primer amplification gave nucleated cell count estimates. Produced via immunoSEQ multiplex PCR; TCRdb's table is partial and in-frame only. That table furnishes V, J and clone size, whereas the DNA furnished D and trimming. The repertoire consists of a few hundred thousand clones, with approximately 86% occurring once and the leading ten covering around 14%. This TCR derives from a woman aged 70-85 years with COVID-19, enrolled during active disease. The sequenced material came from peripheral blood.

The CDR3 nucleotides are TGTGCCAGCAGCAATCATGAAGCTTTCTTT. Residues: CASSNHEAFF. The V call is TRBV21-1, the J call TRBJ1-1; TRBD1 is taken as the D call from the table, unchecked against the DNA. TRBV21-1 is flagged as a pseudogene. The CDR3 length is 10 residues.